The present TCR beta chain was sequenced within a study of blood T cell repertoires in COVID-19 (dated by TCRdb to the early 2020s). In the study overall: Collaborator samples came from the United States, Italy and Spain and covered acute and convalescent phases of COVID-19. The samples were drawn from two sources: the first 160 participants of the ongoing ImmuneRACE study, and over 950 subjects contributed by 6 global collaborators. The prospective study material was composed of cDNA or gDNA derived from T cells, B-cell-depleted T cells, or PBMCs. Deeply sampled blood TCRbeta repertoires from subjects exposed to, actively infected with, or recovered from COVID-19 were included in the dataset. Nearly every sample came with metadata listing a de-identified subject ID, COVID-19 status, age in years and sex. HLA class I and class II types, where available, came from metadata supplied by the sample provider rather than from assay-based typing. A freely available public database, intended as a resource for researchers studying the immune response to SARS-CoV-2, is where the repertoires were released. Study-wide findings and limitations: Clinical and demographic metadata were provided uncurated, with the amount varying by source and participant.

The immunoSEQ Assay, a bias-controlled multiplex PCR, was used to amplify TCRbeta CDR3 regions from genomic DNA. As for how the authors treated the data: The number of nucleated cells in each sample was estimated by amplification of reference gene primers within the assay. To quantify the absolute abundance of each unique TCRbeta CDR3 rearrangement, sequence reads were collapsed and filtered. For each sample, productive Simpson clonality was calculated as the square root of Simpson's diversity index over productive rearrangements. TCRdb took over this immuneACCESS table, retaining in-frame rearrangements with V and J assigned. Such tables are incomplete; in checked studies, under half of the missing clones stem from an unresolved V gene, and the remainder is unexplained. V and J calls and clone size are those listed in that table; D and trimming were worked out from the DNA. The sample table holds about 60,000 clones, of which around 90% were seen once. Over 3.5% of the sample belongs to the ten largest clones.

Collaborating institutions collected whole blood in K2EDTA tubes following their own protocols. For TCRbeta analysis, collaborators shipped samples in one of three forms: frozen whole blood, isolated PBMCs, or DNA extracted from either of those sample types. Details on this clone: Its antigen remains unidentified. Nothing much larger sits one base from this clone, and base qualities are not available.

The CDR3 numbers 15 residues from cysteine through phenylalanine. The retained sequence is limited to the CDR3, 45 bases, with the frame set at the first base. CDR1 and CDR2 are drawn from the germline V gene: LGHNA, YSLEER. V is pared back by 0 bases and J by 9 bases, with 15 bases lying between the germline termini. The sequence was collected from a man aged 50-59 years with active COVID-19. The specimen was peripheral blood. The rearrangement joined TRBV4-3 to TRBJ1-5; a tentative D match to TRBD1 spans 5 bases. The CDR3: CASSQDTSREGPQHF. The DNA sequence reads TGCGCCAGCAGCCAAGATACAAGCAGGGAGGGGCCCCAGCATTTT.